The clone carrying this T cell receptor beta chain has at least ten counts. Its specificity is unknown. TCR beta CDR3 regions were amplified from RNA transcripts. The primer set for the first-round RT-PCR of the TCR CDR3 was HTBI. TCRdb reanalysed the multiplex PCR reads using MiXCR and keeps one entry per CDR3 protein. Of about half a million distinct CDR3 sequences in the sample, roughly 24% were seen once. This sample stems from a study of T cells in Graves' hyperthyroidism and ophthalmopathy. Study-level results: Classification by a 13 V-J model distinguished ophthalmopathy from stable hyperthyroidism. Progression to ophthalmopathy was predicted a median of roughly 6.5 months early. In the blood, most expanded thyroid clonotypes above 0.001 appeared as well.

Using 10 ml of fresh peripheral blood, PBMCs were prepared. CDR1 and CDR2 from the germline V gene are MNHNS and SASEGT. Unmatched junction bases numbered 5, after V lost 7 bases and J lost 1 base. The CDR3 runs 14 residues. Source material: blood. The J gene is TRBJ2-7, the V gene TRBV6-1, with TRBD1 matching over 9 bases. The sequence was obtained from a woman in her twenties or thirties with Graves' ophthalmopathy. CDR3 region: CASIPGQGSYEQYF. The CDR3 DNA follows: TGTGCCAGCATTCCGGGACAGGGATCCTACGAGCAGTACTTC.